The 30 T cell receptor beta chains in this list originate from one sample, sequenced in a study of CD8 T cells in ankylosing spondylitis. TCRdb reprocessed the 5' RACE reads with MiXCR, giving one entry per CDR3 protein. The data show hundreds of thousands of distinct CDR3 sequences, with about an eighth seen just once and approximately 0.46% held by the top ten. Findings and caveats of the study: Within ankylosing spondylitis blood, a TCR beta motif made up of roughly eight highly homologous variants appeared to be characteristic.

No antigen has been identified for these receptors. Sequencing was performed on blood, either unsorted or a sorted T cell fraction (not recorded which). The source is a male donor with ankylosing spondylitis.

This clonotype was seen more than once but under ten times. This rearrangement joins TRBV28 to TRBJ2-1; the D call may be TRBD1 or TRBD2 (5 bases each). The CDR3 runs to 15 residues. Germline lookup yields CDR1 MDHEN and CDR2 SYDVKM. V was cut by 7 bases and J by 4 bases, with 17 bases left in between. CDR3 coding DNA: TGTGCCAGCACCTTGGGGCTAGCATCTTACAATGAGCAGTTCTTC. Its protein product is CASTLGLASYNEQFF.

This chain connects TRBV7-2 to TRBJ1-2; 9 bases are a match to TRBD1. V lost 3 bases, J lost 7 bases, and 6 bases stayed unmatched. Germline CDR1 is SGHTA and CDR2 is FQGNSA. This CDR3 spans 14 amino acids. The CDR3 DNA follows: TGTGCCAGCAGCTTTCTACAGGGGGCTGTTGGCTACACCTTC. This gives the protein CASSFLQGAVGYTF.

This clonotype was picked up many times. The CDR3 DNA is TGTGCCAGCAGCTTTTCGGACAGGCCCTCCTACAATGAGCAGTTCTTC. Translated: CASSFSDRPSYNEQFF. The chain links TRBV7-3 to TRBJ2-1; TRBD1 matches 7 bases. Germline lookup yields CDR1 SGHTA and CDR2 FQGTGA. There are 16 residues in the CDR3. Trimming removed 3 bases from V and 0 bases from J; junction bases left unmatched: 5. Full variable domain (outside the CDR3, taken from reference TRBV7-3 and TRBJ2-1): GAGVSQTPSNKVTEKGKYVELRCDPISGHTALYWYRQSLGQGPEFLIYFQGTGAADDSGLPNDRFFAVRPEGSVSTLKIQRTERGDSAVYLCASSFSDRPSYNEQFFGPGTRLTVL.

In this sample, this clonotype turned up a few times. This chain joins TRBV7-2 and TRBJ1-6; TRBD1 aligns across 7 bases. The CDR3 is made up of 15 amino acids. Germline trimming cut 0 bases from V and 9 bases from J; bases unmatched to any gene: 5. CDR1 and CDR2 from the germline V gene are SGHTA and FQGNSA. CDR3 amino acids: CASSLAPNRGSPLHF. CDR3 DNA sequence: TGTGCCAGCAGCTTAGCCCCCAACAGGGGTTCACCCCTCCACTTT.

The chain uses TRBV6-5 and TRBJ2-5; perhaps TRBD1 as D (6 bases). V was shortened by 2 bases and J by 3 bases, with 19 bases between the two germline ends. CDR3 size: 17 residues. Looked up from germline, CDR1 is MNHEY and CDR2 is SVGAGI. The chain's CDR3 is CASSYSSWDQGKETQYF. DNA for the CDR3: TGTGCCAGCAGTTACAGTTCCTGGGACCAGGGGAAAGAGACCCAGTACTTC.

The rearrangement uses TRBV18 and TRBJ1-5; D possibly corresponds to TRBD1 (5 bases). Germline CDR1 and CDR2: KGHSH and LQKENI. This CDR3 contains 15 residues. The ends were cut back, 2 bases at V and 7 bases at J, with 15 bases in the middle. This chain's CDR3 is CASSPGSGREQPQHF. CDR3 in DNA: TGTGCCAGCTCACCAGGGTCAGGGCGGGAGCAGCCCCAGCATTTT. The full variable domain, in which reference TRBV18 and TRBJ1-5 provide the parts outside the CDR3, is NAGVMQNPRHLVRRRGQEARLRCSPMKGHSHVYWYRQLPEEGLKFMVYLQKENIIDESGMPKERFSAEFPKEGPSILRIQQVVRGDSAAYFCASSPGSGREQPQHFGDGTRLSIL.

This chain connects TRBV20-1 to TRBJ2-7; 9 nucleotides agree with TRBD2. Trimming cost V 3 bases and J 6 bases; bases outside gene matches: 6. CDR3 length equals 13 residues. In germline, CDR1 is DFQATT, CDR2 SNEGSKA (reference sequence). The CDR3 protein is CSASSGSWSEQYF. The CDR3 coding sequence is TGCAGTGCTAGTAGCGGGAGCTGGAGCGAGCAGTACTTC.

This clonotype was detected a few times. The chain joins TRBV3-1 to TRBJ2-7; 10 bases are shared with TRBD2. Looked up from germline, CDR1 is LGHDT and CDR2 is YNNKEL (reference sequence). There are 15 residues in the CDR3. With V trimmed by 5 bases and J by 2 bases, 6 bases remained unmatched. CDR3: CASSYGLAETYEQYF. The DNA for the CDR3 is TGTGCCAGCAGCTATGGACTAGCGGAGACCTACGAGCAGTACTTC.

The chain carries TRBV5-1 and TRBJ2-3; tentatively, D is TRBD1 or TRBD2 (5 bases each). Trimming left V 3 bases short and J 3 bases short, with 14 bases between. The CDR3 spans 15 residues. Germline V gene sequence: CDR1 SGHRS, CDR2 YFSETQ. CDR3 in amino acids: CASSWGSGTTDTQYF. CDR3 nucleotides: TGCGCCAGCAGCTGGGGGTCAGGGACGACAGATACGCAGTATTTT.

Only a few counts were recorded for this clonotype. The V gene is TRBV20-1, the J gene TRBJ2-5; tentatively, D is TRBD2 (6 bases). The CDR3 is 14 amino acids. The ends were cut back, 4 bases at V and 5 bases at J, with 17 bases in the middle. CDR1 and CDR2 (germline): DFQATT, SNEGSKA (reference sequence). The CDR3 spells CSATYSGDRETQYF. In DNA, the CDR3 is TGCAGTGCTACCTATTCGGGGGATAGGGAGACCCAGTACTTC.

V usage is TRBV5-1 and J usage is TRBJ2-1; a possible D gene is TRBD2 (7 bases). The CDR3 totals 14 residues. V lost 4 bases to trimming and J lost 4 bases, with 12 bases between them. Per the germline V gene, CDR1 is SGHRS and CDR2 is YFSETQ. Here the CDR3 DNA reads TGCGCCAGCAGCGAGGGGGGGCTTTACAATGAGCAGTTCTTC. Amino acids: CASSEGGLYNEQFF.

The genes are TRBV12-3 or TRBV12-4 and TRBJ2-1, with TRBD2 matching over 16 bases. There are 19 residues in the CDR3. V shed 8 bases, J shed 1 base, and the junction held 11 bases outside the gene matches. DNA of the CDR3: TGTGCCAGCTGCCCCGGGACTAGCGGGGGGGCCGGTTCCTACAATGAGCAGTTCTTC. Translation: CASCPGTSGGAGSYNEQFF.

A remark on this clonotype: One end of the junction does not line up with germline, which may come from a read error. CDR3 residues: CSAPSADTQSF. The CDR3 DNA sequence: TGCAGTGCTCCGTCTGCAGATACGCAGTCTTTT. The chain couples TRBV20-1 to TRBJ2-3; D unclear. The CDR3 loop spans 11 amino acids. Germline V gives CDR1 DFQATT, CDR2 SNEGSKA (reference sequence).

The chain uses TRBV6-5 and TRBJ2-7; 7 nucleotides match TRBD2. CDR1 and CDR2 (germline): MNHEY, SVGAGI. Trimming at V came to 5 bases and at J to 7 bases, leaving 8 bases not matched to a gene. This CDR3 is built from 13 residues. For the CDR3, the DNA is TGTGCCAGCAGTATACCTGGGACTAAAGAGCAGTACTTC. It codes for CASSIPGTKEQYF.

This clonotype was detected only a few times. V is TRBV20-1 and J is TRBJ1-5, with D possibly being TRBD1 (6 bases). Germline loops: CDR1 DFQATT, CDR2 SNEGSKA (reference sequence). V was clipped by 7 bases and J by 0 bases, with 7 bases between them. The CDR3 loop spans 12 amino acids. CDR3 in DNA: TGCAGTGGACAGGTTAGCAATCAGCCCCAGCATTTT. Translating it yields CSGQVSNQPQHF.

The chain is built from TRBV4-3 and TRBJ2-7; D uncertain. The CDR3 is 18 residues long. CDR1 LGHNA and CDR2 YSLEER come from the germline V gene. The V end was cut by 0 bases, the J end by 1 base, with 19 bases between. Here the CDR3 reads CASSQDWMVGPRSYEQYF. The CDR3 DNA follows: TGCGCCAGCAGCCAAGATTGGATGGTAGGGCCGAGATCCTACGAGCAGTACTTC.

This chain joins TRBV6-1 and TRBJ2-5; D gene unclear. V lost 6 bases to trimming and J lost 5 bases, with 13 bases between them. Germline V CDR1 and CDR2: MNHNS, SASEGT. The CDR3 is made up of 13 amino acids. The CDR3 region is CASSRIGWETQYF. CDR3 bases: TGTGCCAGCAGCCGAATAGGATGGGAGACCCAGTACTTC.

The chain combines TRBV29-1 with TRBJ2-3; 9 bases map to TRBD2. The CDR3 has 15 amino acids. V lost 3 bases and J lost 2; bases outside the gene matches: 6. CDR1 and CDR2 (germline): SQVTM, ANQGSEA. The chain's CDR3 is CSVEGAGGPTDTQYF. The CDR3 DNA follows: TGCAGCGTTGAGGGAGCGGGGGGTCCCACAGATACGCAGTATTTT.

This rearrangement joins TRBV4-3 to TRBJ1-1; possibly TRBD1 for D (5 bases). Germline V lookup: CDR1 LGHNA, CDR2 YSLEER. The CDR3 totals 15 residues. With 4 bases removed from V and 4 bases from J, the gap between germline ends came to 16 bases. The DNA for the CDR3 is TGCGCCAGCAGCCCGGACTATTATGGGGGCACTGAAGCTTTCTTT. It yields the protein CASSPDYYGGTEAFF.

The gene calls are TRBV12-3 or TRBV12-4 and TRBJ2-1; 10 positions agree with TRBD1. The CDR3 is 16 amino acids. J gave up 4 bases and V 7 bases, and 10 bases lay outside the gene matches. The chain's CDR3 is CASILDRGGQYNEQFF. DNA of the CDR3: TGTGCCAGCATCTTGGACAGGGGGGGTCAGTACAATGAGCAGTTCTTC.

This clonotype was seen a few times. The chain is built from TRBV20-1 and TRBJ1-1, with 10 nucleotides matching TRBD1. CDR1 DFQATT and CDR2 SNEGSKA come from the germline V gene (reference sequence). V lost 1 base to trimming and J lost 5 bases; unmatched junction nucleotides: 13. The CDR3 is 17 residues long. CDR3 sequence reads: CSARVLNSGTGDTEAFF. CDR3 DNA: TGCAGTGCTAGAGTCTTGAACTCCGGGACAGGGGATACTGAAGCTTTCTTT.

This clonotype was detected ten times or more. The CDR3 nucleotides read TGTGCCAGCAGGGACAGGACTGAAGCTTTCTTT. It specifies CASRDRTEAFF. The chain joins TRBV12-3 or TRBV12-4 to TRBJ1-1; TRBD1 agrees at 7 bases. The CDR3 totals 11 residues. The V and J ends lost 6 bases and 5 bases, in that order; junction bases with no gene match: 0.

This clonotype was counted only a few times. The V and J genes are TRBV5-1 and TRBJ2-1, with D tentatively TRBD2 (6 bases). The ends were cut back, 5 bases at V and 13 bases at J, with 19 bases in the middle. The CDR3 length is 13 residues. Germline V gene data show CDR1 as SGHRS and CDR2 as YFSETQ. The CDR3 spells CASSTNPGTSQFF. For the CDR3, the DNA is TGCGCCAGCAGTACAAACCCCGGGACTTCCCAGTTCTTC.

This chain joins TRBV19 and TRBJ2-5, with D possibly called TRBD1 or TRBD2 (5 bases each). V lost 5 bases, J lost 0 bases, and 13 bases lay in between. CDR1 is LNHDA, CDR2 SQIVND, per germline (reference sequence). The CDR3 length is 15 residues. The CDR3 nucleotides read TGTGCCAGTAGTGATCGGGACCGGTACCAAGAGACCCAGTACTTC. Translation gives CASSDRDRYQETQYF.

The V and J genes are TRBV20-1 and TRBJ1-4; the D gene is possibly TRBD1 (6 bases). Between the trimmed V and J ends, which lost 4 bases and 11 bases, there was a span of 14 bases. CDR1 and CDR2 (germline): DFQATT, SNEGSKA (reference sequence). The CDR3 sequence is 12 residues long. In DNA form, the CDR3 reads TGCAGTGCTACACAGGGACTTAGGAAACTGTTTTTT. Protein product: CSATQGLRKLFF.

V gene TRBV5-1 combines with J gene TRBJ1-2, with D tentatively TRBD1 (6 bases). The germline gives CDR1 SGHRS, CDR2 YFSETQ. CDR3 length equals 13 residues. Trimming left V 0 bases short and J 6 bases short, with 9 bases between. The CDR3 reads CASSLAGGNGYTF. The CDR3 DNA follows: TGCGCCAGCAGCTTGGCTGGGGGCAATGGCTACACCTTC.

This clonotype was seen a few times. V and J are TRBV20-1 and TRBJ2-5, with 9 bases identical to TRBD1. The CDR3 sequence is 14 residues long. Germline-derived CDR1 and CDR2 are DFQATT and SNEGSKA (reference sequence). Losses at the gene ends were 0 bases for V and 3 bases for J; bases not matched to a gene: 2. The CDR3 nucleotides are TGCAGTGCTAGAGATCGGACAGGGGAAGAGACCCAGTACTTC. It translates to CSARDRTGEETQYF.

V gene TRBV7-9 combines with J gene TRBJ2-7; D may match TRBD1 or TRBD2 (6 bases each). CDR1 SEHNR and CDR2 FQNEAQ come from the germline V gene (reference sequence). The CDR3 covers 14 residues. Trimming shortened V by 3 bases and J by 5 bases, and 14 bases separated the two germline ends. In nucleotides, the CDR3 is TGTGCCAGCAGCTTTAGCGGAGGGGGGAACGAGCAGTACTTC. It is translated as CASSFSGGGNEQYF. The full variable domain, with the rest looked up from reference TRBV7-9 and TRBJ2-7, is DTGVSQNPRHKITKRGQNVTFRCDPISEHNRLYWYRQTLGQGPEFLTYFQNEAQLEKSRLLSDRFSAERPKGSFSTLEIQRTEQGDSAMYLCASSFSGGGNEQYFGPGTRLTVT.

J is TRBJ1-6 and V is TRBV7-2; TRBD1 agrees at 7 bases. Trimming took 2 bases from V and 10 from J; bases not matched to a gene: 5. Looked up from germline, CDR1 is SGHTA and CDR2 is FQGNSA. The CDR3 is made up of 14 amino acids. CDR3 DNA: TGTGCCAGCAGCTTAAGCCAGGGGGTCTCACCCCTCCACTTT. Its translation: CASSLSQGVSPLHF.

The table lists this clonotype with a few counts. This chain joins TRBV4-2 and TRBJ2-2, with TRBD2 matching over 8 bases. The trim removed 1 base at V and 3 bases at J, leaving 4 bases unmatched. The CDR3 is 16 residues long. Germline V gene sequence: CDR1 LGHNA, CDR2 YNFKEQ. CDR3 sequence: CASSQGRGGDTGELFF. In DNA form, the CDR3 reads TGTGCCAGCAGCCAAGGACGGGGGGGAGACACCGGGGAGCTGTTTTTT.